The rows below give T cell receptor beta chains drawn from one sample of a study of blood T cell repertoires in COVID-19. Measured with immunoSEQ multiplex PCR; TCRdb has only the in-frame clones, and not every one. This sample has 200,000 to 300,000 clones, with nearly 95% found just once. Sequencing input: peripheral blood. These receptors were obtained from a man aged 25-45 years with COVID-19, enrolled during active disease. The CDR3 runs from the conserved cysteine through the conserved F or W. The D gene is left open where the match is weak. Where a row states a size, it is once, few, many or the class of an expanded clone; other rows omit it.

>TRBJ1-5|TRBD1|-|TRBV27
CASSPGTGGVQPQHF
TGTGCCAGCAGTCCAGGGACAGGGGGCGTTCAGCCCCAGCATTTT
>TRBJ2-1|TRBD1|once|TRBV10-3
CAIRRDRGINEQFF
TGTGCCATCAGGCGGGACAGGGGGATCAATGAGCAGTTCTTC
>TRBJ2-1|TRBD1|-|TRBV2
CASSEDQGASYNEQFF
TGTGCCAGCAGTGAAGATCAGGGGGCTTCCTACAATGAGCAGTTCTTC
>TRBJ2-1|-|-|TRBV11-2
CASSFTVWNEQFF
TGTGCCAGCAGCTTTACAGTTTGGAATGAGCAGTTCTTC
>TRBJ1-1|-|-|TRBV5-1
CASRGLAPYTEAFF
TGCGCCAGCAGGGGGCTGGCACCGTACACTGAAGCTTTCTTT
>TRBJ1-1|TRBD1|-|TRBV10-1
CASSGQGWTEAFF
TGCGCCAGCAGCGGACAGGGGTGGACTGAAGCTTTCTTT
>TRBJ2-3|TRBD1|-|TRBV3-1/TRBV3-2
CASSLGQGGTDTQYF
TGTGCCAGCAGCCTGGGACAGGGCGGCACAGATACGCAGTATTTT
>TRBJ1-2|-|-|TRBV6-1
CASSAAGWTNRLYGYTF
TGTGCCAGCAGTGCCGCGGGATGGACCAACAGACTCTATGGCTACACCTTC
>TRBJ1-2|-|-|TRBV5-6
CASSHRGSGNYGYTF
TGTGCCAGCAGCCACCGGGGGTCAGGGAACTATGGCTACACCTTC
>TRBJ2-7|-|-|TRBV27
CASSLTGFVLVKYF
TGTGCCAGCAGTTTAACAGGGTTCGTTCTGGTGAAGTACTTC
>TRBJ2-5|TRBD2|-|TRBV4-1
CASSHPGLAGGTETQYF
TGCGCCAGCAGCCACCCGGGACTAGCGGGGGGAACGGAGACCCAGTACTTC
>TRBJ1-1|-|-|TRBV9
CASSPPGRGGNTEAFF
TGTGCCAGCAGCCCACCCGGGAGGGGCGGGAACACTGAAGCTTTCTTT
>TRBJ1-1|-|-|TRBV7-9
CASSPSQGITEAFF
TGTGCCAGCAGCCCCTCGCAGGGGATCACTGAAGCTTTCTTT
>TRBJ1-2|TRBD1|-|TRBV2
CASSEAAVGQGAKGYTF
TGTGCCAGCAGTGAAGCAGCGGTGGGACAGGGGGCGAAGGGCTACACCTTC
>TRBJ1-2|TRBD1|-|TRBV30
CAWSGRDREAGYTF
TGTGCCTGGAGTGGGCGGGACAGGGAGGCTGGCTACACCTTC
>TRBJ2-7|-|-|TRBV7-2
CASSWGSPGLYEQYF
TGTGCCAGCAGCTGGGGCAGTCCCGGTCTCTACGAGCAGTACTTC
>TRBJ1-1|-|-|TRBV29-1
CSVRTRTNTEAFF
TGCAGCGTTCGGACACGAACGAACACTGAAGCTTTCTTT
>TRBJ1-1|-|-|TRBV10-1
CASSFGGLAFF
TGCGCCAGCAGTTTTGGGGGACTAGCTTTCTTT
>TRBJ2-7|TRBD2|-|TRBV7-2
CASSPRPGGYEQYF
TGTGCCAGCAGCCCCCGTCCGGGGGGCTACGAGCAGTACTTC
>TRBJ1-5|-|-|TRBV19
CASSIDRRRSQPQHF
TGTGCCAGTAGTATAGACAGAAGGAGAAGTCAGCCCCAGCATTTT
>TRBJ1-2|-|-|TRBV9
CASSAGREGYTF
TGTGCCAGCAGCGCAGGGAGGGAGGGCTACACCTTC
>TRBJ2-1|TRBD1|-|TRBV15
CATSQRTGGKNEQFF
TGTGCCACCAGCCAACGGACAGGGGGTAAGAATGAGCAGTTCTTC
>TRBJ1-5|TRBD1|-|TRBV4-2
CASSQGQGYQPQHF
TGTGCCAGCAGCCAAGGACAGGGATATCAGCCCCAGCATTTT
>TRBJ2-5|TRBD1|-|TRBV9
CASSVGSQDRRETQYF
TGTGCCAGCAGCGTAGGATCCCAGGACAGGCGAGAGACCCAGTACTTC
>TRBJ1-1|TRBD1|-|TRBV29-1
CSVGDRGGTEAFF
TGCAGCGTTGGGGACAGGGGAGGGACTGAAGCTTTCTTT
>TRBJ1-5|TRBD1|-|TRBV19
CASSMPGGVNQPQHF
TGTGCCAGTAGTATGCCAGGGGGAGTGAATCAGCCCCAGCATTTT
>TRBJ1-1|-|-|TRBV7-9
CASSYEGWYRDTEAFF
TGTGCCAGCAGCTACGAGGGCTGGTATCGCGACACTGAAGCTTTCTTT
>TRBJ1-1|TRBD1|once|TRBV30
CAWSLSLGQAETEAFF
TGTGCCTGGAGTCTATCCTTAGGACAGGCGGAGACTGAAGCTTTCTTT
>TRBJ2-3|-|-|TRBV5-1
CASSLVGITDTQYF
TGCGCCAGCAGCTTGGTGGGCATCACAGATACGCAGTATTTT
>TRBJ1-2|TRBD1|-|TRBV6-6
CASSYPNTGGDGYTF
TGTGCCAGCAGTTACCCCAACACAGGGGGCGATGGCTACACCTTC
>TRBJ2-7|TRBD1|-|TRBV5-1
CASSIYRDSYEQYF
TGCGCCAGCAGCATTTACCGGGACAGCTACGAGCAGTACTTC
>TRBJ1-2|TRBD1|-|TRBV28
CASARGQGNYGYTF
TGTGCCAGCGCTCGGGGACAGGGTAACTATGGCTACACCTTC
>TRBJ2-1|TRBD2|-|TRBV5-1
CASSLPTIAGGRDEQFF
TGCGCCAGCAGCTTACCCACTATAGCGGGGGGGCGAGATGAGCAGTTCTTC
>TRBJ2-1|-|-|TRBV7-3
CASSPQTSNNEQFF
TGTGCCAGCAGCCCTCAGACTAGTAACAATGAGCAGTTCTTC
>TRBJ1-4|TRBD1|-|TRBV13
CASSSDRRMEKLFF
TGTGCCAGCAGCTCGGACAGGAGGATGGAAAAACTGTTTTTT
>TRBJ1-2|-|-|TRBV29-1
CSVEIGVGYGYTF
TGCAGCGTTGAAATAGGGGTTGGCTATGGCTACACCTTC